Described below is a single T cell receptor (beta chain) sequence and its context. Its antigen is currently unknown. The entry originates in a study of cytomegalovirus exposure and HLA in healthy donors. Study-wide results and caveats: A classifier reportedly called cytomegalovirus status with high sensitivity and specificity. Some V segments, including TRBV6-2 and TRBV6-3, were excluded as indistinguishable. DRB1 had the most TCR associations and HLA-C the fewest, a later analysis found, with rates varying by HLA locus.

60 Vbeta and 13 Jbeta primers were used in PCR. This table comes from immunoSEQ multiplex PCR, and its TCRdb copy is limited to in-frame clones, with some not included. The table lists around 210,000 clones, 78% of them singletons. The CDR3 contains 13 residues. After removal of 6 bases from V and 8 bases from J, the junction contained 8 bases not matched to a gene. Germline CDR1 and CDR2: SNHLY and FYNNEI. There were likely unrecorded immune exposures, though donors were nominally healthy when sampled. The TCR sequence derives from a boy aged 5-17 years in good health and CMV-seronegative. The sequenced material came from PBMCs. The V gene is TRBV2, the J gene TRBJ1-1, with 8 bases identical to TRBD1. DNA for the CDR3: TGTGCCAGCAGCGGACAGGGCGGGGAGGAAGCTTTCTTT. It yields the protein CASSGQGGEEAFF.